These T cell receptor beta chains were read from a single sample in a study of T-cell memory formation after mild COVID-19. TCRdb reprocessed the 5' RACE reads via MiXCR and lists one record per CDR3 protein. The sample lists around 400,000 distinct CDR3 sequences; 24% were seen once. Sequencing input: PBMCs or a T cell subset sorted from them (not recorded which). These receptors all come from an adult woman who had mild COVID-19 (a few samples of this study predate the infection). Cell type and time point are not known. Both conserved end residues are part of each CDR3. D genes are given only for firm matches. Clone size is given for some rows only: seen once, a few or many times, or a class if the clone is expanded.

clone_size: .
d_call: .
v_call: TRBV24-1
j_call: TRBJ1-2
cdr3_nt: TGTGCCACCAGTGATCCGGACCGGGATGGCTATGGCTACACCTTC
cdr3_aa: CATSDPDRDGYGYTF

clone_size: few
d_call: TRBD2
v_call: TRBV7-9
j_call: TRBJ2-7
cdr3_nt: TGTGCCAGCACCGAGGGACGGGGGGGGCAGTACTTC
cdr3_aa: CASTEGRGGQYF

clone_size: .
d_call: TRBD2
v_call: TRBV9
j_call: TRBJ2-5
cdr3_nt: TGTGCCAGCAGCCCCGGCGGGGGGGCCGATGAGACCCAGTACTTC
cdr3_aa: CASSPGGGADETQYF

clone_size: few
d_call: .
v_call: TRBV29-1
j_call: TRBJ2-7
cdr3_nt: TGCAGCGTTCCCAACTGGACTGACGGGATCTACGAGCAGTACTTC
cdr3_aa: CSVPNWTDGIYEQYF

clone_size: .
d_call: TRBD1
v_call: TRBV7-2
j_call: TRBJ2-5
cdr3_nt: TGTGCCAGCAGCAACCGGGACAGGGGGGAGGAGACCCAGTACTTC
cdr3_aa: CASSNRDRGEETQYF

clone_size: few
d_call: .
v_call: TRBV7-9
j_call: TRBJ1-5
cdr3_nt: TGTGCCAGCAGCTTCGGCCCCTATCAGCCCCAGCATTTT
cdr3_aa: CASSFGPYQPQHF

clone_size: few
d_call: .
v_call: TRBV12-3/TRBV12-4
j_call: TRBJ2-3
cdr3_nt: TGTGCCAGCAGTCGAGACAGCATCACAGATACGCAGTATTTT
cdr3_aa: CASSRDSITDTQYF

clone_size: once
d_call: .
v_call: TRBV7-7
j_call: TRBJ2-1
cdr3_nt: TGTGCCAGCAGCTTATCCAGGGAGAATGAGCAGTTCTTC
cdr3_aa: CASSLSRENEQFF

clone_size: .
d_call: TRBD2
v_call: TRBV3-1
j_call: TRBJ2-1
cdr3_nt: TGTGCCAGCAGCCAAGGCAACCCGACTAGCGGGTACAATGAGCAGTTCTTC
cdr3_aa: CASSQGNPTSGYNEQFF

clone_size: .
d_call: TRBD2
v_call: TRBV9
j_call: TRBJ2-1
cdr3_nt: TGTGCCAGCAGCGGCCGGAGGACTAGCGGGAGAAATGAGCAGTTCTTC
cdr3_aa: CASSGRRTSGRNEQFF

clone_size: few
d_call: .
v_call: TRBV27
j_call: TRBJ2-7
cdr3_nt: TGTGCCAGCAGTTTCTCTGGTGCCCCGGGATACGAGCAGTACTTC
cdr3_aa: CASSFSGAPGYEQYF

clone_size: .
d_call: TRBD1
v_call: TRBV6-1
j_call: TRBJ2-7
cdr3_nt: TGTGCCAGCAGGGGACAGGTGAACTACGAGCAGTACTTC
cdr3_aa: CASRGQVNYEQYF

clone_size: .
d_call: TRBD2
v_call: TRBV4-2
j_call: TRBJ2-7
cdr3_nt: TGTGCCAGCAGCCAAGGGACTAGCGGGAACTTCGAGCAGTACTTC
cdr3_aa: CASSQGTSGNFEQYF

clone_size: .
d_call: TRBD2
v_call: TRBV7-3
j_call: TRBJ2-1
cdr3_nt: TGTGCCAGCAGCCCCGGTAGCGGGGGGGGGCATGAGCAGTTCTTC
cdr3_aa: CASSPGSGGGHEQFF

clone_size: few
d_call: .
v_call: TRBV20-1
j_call: TRBJ2-4
cdr3_nt: TGCAGTGCTAGGAGGGGGACTTCCAAAAACATTCAGTACTTC
cdr3_aa: CSARRGTSKNIQYF

clone_size: .
d_call: .
v_call: TRBV29-1
j_call: TRBJ1-4
cdr3_nt: TGCAGCGTTGAAGAGGAATGGGGGTCGGGGGAAAGGGAAAAACTGTTTTTT
cdr3_aa: CSVEEEWGSGEREKLFF

clone_size: .
d_call: TRBD2
v_call: TRBV5-1
j_call: TRBJ2-3
cdr3_nt: TGCGCCAGCAGCTTGAGGGCGGGGGGGCCCAGAGATACGCAGTATTTT
cdr3_aa: CASSLRAGGPRDTQYF

clone_size: few
d_call: TRBD1
v_call: TRBV20-1
j_call: TRBJ1-1
cdr3_nt: TGCAGTGCTAGCTTCAGGGGGAAGGGTGAAGCTTTCTTT
cdr3_aa: CSASFRGKGEAFF

clone_size: .
d_call: .
v_call: TRBV10-3
j_call: TRBJ1-5
cdr3_nt: TGTGCCATCAGTGAAATGGGGGGTGGTCAGCCCCAGCATTTT
cdr3_aa: CAISEMGGGQPQHF

clone_size: .
d_call: .
v_call: TRBV7-2
j_call: TRBJ2-7
cdr3_nt: TGTGCCAGCACCCCCCACGCGGGGTCATACGAGCAGTACTTC
cdr3_aa: CASTPHAGSYEQYF

clone_size: few
d_call: .
v_call: TRBV5-1
j_call: TRBJ2-3
cdr3_nt: TGCGCCAGCAGCTTGTGGTACGATACGCAGTATTTT
cdr3_aa: CASSLWYDTQYF

clone_size: .
d_call: .
v_call: TRBV7-9
j_call: TRBJ2-4
cdr3_nt: TGTGCCAGCAGCCTTCCGACAGAAAACATTCAGTACTTC
cdr3_aa: CASSLPTENIQYF

clone_size: .
d_call: TRBD2
v_call: TRBV5-5
j_call: TRBJ2-2
cdr3_nt: TGTGCCAGCAGCTCAGCGGGGGCTGCGAACACCGGGGAGCTGTTTTTT
cdr3_aa: CASSSAGAANTGELFF

clone_size: few
d_call: TRBD2
v_call: TRBV7-6
j_call: TRBJ2-2
cdr3_nt: TGTGCCAGCAGAACGCTAGCGGGAGGCGGTGGCACCGGGGAGCTGTTTTTT
cdr3_aa: CASRTLAGGGGTGELFF

clone_size: .
d_call: .
v_call: TRBV29-1
j_call: TRBJ2-3
cdr3_nt: TGCAGCGAATCTTCTAGCGCAACAGATACGCAGTATTTT
cdr3_aa: CSESSSATDTQYF

clone_size: .
d_call: TRBD1
v_call: TRBV7-8
j_call: TRBJ2-1
cdr3_nt: TGTGCCAGCAGCTTACCGAGGGTGGGACAGGGGGGGAATGAGCAGTTCTTC
cdr3_aa: CASSLPRVGQGGNEQFF

clone_size: .
d_call: .
v_call: TRBV7-3
j_call: TRBJ2-3
cdr3_nt: TGTGCCAGCAGCTCCCGGCAGGGAGCAGATACGCAGTATTTT
cdr3_aa: CASSSRQGADTQYF

clone_size: .
d_call: .
v_call: TRBV12-3/TRBV12-4
j_call: TRBJ1-1
cdr3_nt: TGTGCCAGCAGAACAGGGTTCACTGAAGCTTTCTTT
cdr3_aa: CASRTGFTEAFF

clone_size: few
d_call: .
v_call: TRBV20-1
j_call: TRBJ2-7
cdr3_nt: TGCAGTGCTAGATCGGGGACCGCGACTACCACCTACGAGCAGTACTTC
cdr3_aa: CSARSGTATTTYEQYF

clone_size: .
d_call: .
v_call: TRBV5-1
j_call: TRBJ2-4
cdr3_nt: TGCGCCAGCAGCTTGGCCAGCACCGCGGCAGGGGACATTCAGTACTTC
cdr3_aa: CASSLASTAAGDIQYF

clone_size: few
d_call: TRBD1
v_call: TRBV27
j_call: TRBJ2-6
cdr3_nt: TGTGCCAGCAGTTACCGACAGGGTCGTGGGGCCAACGTCCTGACTTTC
cdr3_aa: CASSYRQGRGANVLTF

clone_size: .
d_call: .
v_call: TRBV5-1
j_call: TRBJ1-1
cdr3_nt: TGCGCCAGCAGCAACTCCGGCAGGAACACTGAAGCTTTCTTT
cdr3_aa: CASSNSGRNTEAFF

clone_size: few
d_call: TRBD1
v_call: TRBV6-5
j_call: TRBJ1-2
cdr3_nt: TGTGCCAGCAGTCCGGGACAGGGGAGATCCTATGGCTACACCTTC
cdr3_aa: CASSPGQGRSYGYTF

clone_size: .
d_call: TRBD1
v_call: TRBV5-1
j_call: TRBJ2-7
cdr3_nt: TGCGCCAGCAGCGTTCCCCGGGACAGCTCCTACGAGCAGTACTTC
cdr3_aa: CASSVPRDSSYEQYF

clone_size: .
d_call: .
v_call: TRBV7-2
j_call: TRBJ2-3
cdr3_nt: TGTGCCAGCAGCTTGTTAGCGGAGGCCACAGATACGCAGTATTTT
cdr3_aa: CASSLLAEATDTQYF

clone_size: .
d_call: TRBD2
v_call: TRBV12-3/TRBV12-4
j_call: TRBJ2-7
cdr3_nt: TGTGCCAGCAGTCGAATTAGCGGGGGAGGAAACTACGAGCAGTACTTC
cdr3_aa: CASSRISGGGNYEQYF

clone_size: many
d_call: .
v_call: TRBV3-1
j_call: TRBJ2-3
cdr3_nt: TGTGCCAGCAGCCGCCAGCACGCAGATACGCAGTATTTT
cdr3_aa: CASSRQHADTQYF

clone_size: few
d_call: TRBD2
v_call: TRBV7-6
j_call: TRBJ2-1
cdr3_nt: TGTGCCAGCAGCTTAGCGCCACTAGCGGGACCTACCTACAATGAGCAGTTCTTC
cdr3_aa: CASSLAPLAGPTYNEQFF

clone_size: few
d_call: .
v_call: TRBV20-1
j_call: TRBJ2-7
cdr3_nt: TGCAGTGCTAGTCAGGGTAGCTCCTACGAGCAGTACTTC
cdr3_aa: CSASQGSSYEQYF

clone_size: .
d_call: .
v_call: TRBV21-1
j_call: TRBJ2-1
cdr3_nt: TGTGCCAGCAGCGAAAAAACCGACTTGAGCTCCTACAATGAGCAGTTCTTC
cdr3_aa: CASSEKTDLSSYNEQFF

clone_size: .
d_call: TRBD2
v_call: TRBV12-3/TRBV12-4
j_call: TRBJ2-5
cdr3_nt: TGTGCCAGCAGTTCCGGGACTAGCGGGGGGGCCGATGAGACCCAGTACTTC
cdr3_aa: CASSSGTSGGADETQYF

clone_size: .
d_call: TRBD1
v_call: TRBV7-9
j_call: TRBJ2-5
cdr3_nt: TGTGCCAGCAGCCCATCACAGGGGGGCCAAGAGACCCAGTACTTC
cdr3_aa: CASSPSQGGQETQYF

clone_size: few
d_call: TRBD1
v_call: TRBV4-1
j_call: TRBJ1-1
cdr3_nt: TGCGCCAGCAGCCAAGAAAAACCGACAGGGGTAGTTGAAGCTTTCTTT
cdr3_aa: CASSQEKPTGVVEAFF

clone_size: few
d_call: .
v_call: TRBV5-1
j_call: TRBJ2-3
cdr3_nt: TGCGCCAGCAGCTTACCAACTTACACAGATACGCAGTATTTT
cdr3_aa: CASSLPTYTDTQYF

clone_size: .
d_call: .
v_call: TRBV7-9
j_call: TRBJ1-1
cdr3_nt: TGTGCCAGCAGCTTAGATGTGGGGAGGACTGAAGCTTTCTTT
cdr3_aa: CASSLDVGRTEAFF

clone_size: .
d_call: .
v_call: TRBV24-1
j_call: TRBJ2-2
cdr3_nt: TGTGCCACCAGTCCCCAGGGAGAAGGCGGGGAGCTGTTTTTT
cdr3_aa: CATSPQGEGGELFF

clone_size: few
d_call: .
v_call: TRBV7-9
j_call: TRBJ2-3
cdr3_nt: TGTGCCAGCAGCTCCCTCGTAGGCGGCCTCACAGATACGCAGTATTTT
cdr3_aa: CASSSLVGGLTDTQYF

clone_size: .
d_call: TRBD1
v_call: TRBV2
j_call: TRBJ1-2
cdr3_nt: TGTGCCGGAGGGACAGCCGCTAACTATGGCTACACCTTC
cdr3_aa: CAGGTAANYGYTF

clone_size: few
d_call: .
v_call: TRBV15
j_call: TRBJ2-1
cdr3_nt: TGTGCCACCAGCAGAGAGTCCAGGGGCAATGAGCAGTTCTTC
cdr3_aa: CATSRESRGNEQFF

clone_size: .
d_call: .
v_call: TRBV6-4
j_call: TRBJ2-4
cdr3_nt: TGTGCCAGCAGCGTTATTCGGGGGCGGAGGGCCAAAAACATTCAGTACTTC
cdr3_aa: CASSVIRGRRAKNIQYF

clone_size: .
d_call: TRBD1
v_call: TRBV7-2
j_call: TRBJ1-1
cdr3_nt: TGTGCCAGCAGCGCACGACAGGGGACCACTGAAGCTTTCTTT
cdr3_aa: CASSARQGTTEAFF

clone_size: .
d_call: .
v_call: TRBV6-2/TRBV6-3
j_call: TRBJ2-1
cdr3_nt: TGTGCCAGCAGGGGGACAAATTACAATGAGCAGTTCTTC
cdr3_aa: CASRGTNYNEQFF

clone_size: .
d_call: .
v_call: TRBV27
j_call: TRBJ1-1
cdr3_nt: TGTGCCAGCAGTTATGGGGTTGGCACTGAAGCTTTCTTT
cdr3_aa: CASSYGVGTEAFF

clone_size: .
d_call: .
v_call: TRBV28
j_call: TRBJ2-3
cdr3_nt: TGTGCCAGCACCCCTCTCCGGGACTCTTTATGGGATACGCAGTATTTT
cdr3_aa: CASTPLRDSLWDTQYF

clone_size: few
d_call: .
v_call: TRBV20-1
j_call: TRBJ2-7
cdr3_nt: TGCAGTGCTGGCGACAGGAGGCAGTACTTC
cdr3_aa: CSAGDRRQYF

clone_size: .
d_call: TRBD2
v_call: TRBV4-1
j_call: TRBJ2-5
cdr3_nt: TGCGCCAGCAGCCACCTCCGCGGGGGGGCCGGTGAGACCCAGTACTTC
cdr3_aa: CASSHLRGGAGETQYF

clone_size: few
d_call: .
v_call: TRBV12-3/TRBV12-4
j_call: TRBJ2-7
cdr3_nt: TGTGCCAGCAGTTCAGAACAAGGAATCTACGAGCAGTACTTC
cdr3_aa: CASSSEQGIYEQYF

clone_size: few
d_call: .
v_call: TRBV29-1
j_call: TRBJ1-1
cdr3_nt: TGCAGCGTTGAAGTTGGGCGGAAGAACACTGAAGCTTTCTTT
cdr3_aa: CSVEVGRKNTEAFF

clone_size: few
d_call: TRBD2
v_call: TRBV2
j_call: TRBJ2-2
cdr3_nt: TGTGCGACGGGAGGGTTAACCGGGGAGCTGTTTTTT
cdr3_aa: CATGGLTGELFF

clone_size: .
d_call: .
v_call: TRBV6-1
j_call: TRBJ1-2
cdr3_nt: TGTGCCAGCAGTGACCCCCCGGGAAACTATGGCTACACCTTC
cdr3_aa: CASSDPPGNYGYTF